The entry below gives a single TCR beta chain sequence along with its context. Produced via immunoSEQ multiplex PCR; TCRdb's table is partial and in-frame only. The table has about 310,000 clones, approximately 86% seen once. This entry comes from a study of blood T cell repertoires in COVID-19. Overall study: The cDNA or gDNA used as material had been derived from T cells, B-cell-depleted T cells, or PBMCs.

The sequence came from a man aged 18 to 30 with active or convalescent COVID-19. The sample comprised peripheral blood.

CDR3 in amino acids: CASSYSIYNEQFF. CDR3 DNA: TGTGCCAGCAGTTACTCTATTTACAATGAGCAGTTCTTC. The genes are TRBV6-6 and TRBJ2-1; D not certain. In germline, CDR1 is MNHNY, CDR2 SVGAGI (reference sequence). The CDR3 is 13 residues long. V lost 0 bases, J lost 4 bases, and 4 bases lay in between.